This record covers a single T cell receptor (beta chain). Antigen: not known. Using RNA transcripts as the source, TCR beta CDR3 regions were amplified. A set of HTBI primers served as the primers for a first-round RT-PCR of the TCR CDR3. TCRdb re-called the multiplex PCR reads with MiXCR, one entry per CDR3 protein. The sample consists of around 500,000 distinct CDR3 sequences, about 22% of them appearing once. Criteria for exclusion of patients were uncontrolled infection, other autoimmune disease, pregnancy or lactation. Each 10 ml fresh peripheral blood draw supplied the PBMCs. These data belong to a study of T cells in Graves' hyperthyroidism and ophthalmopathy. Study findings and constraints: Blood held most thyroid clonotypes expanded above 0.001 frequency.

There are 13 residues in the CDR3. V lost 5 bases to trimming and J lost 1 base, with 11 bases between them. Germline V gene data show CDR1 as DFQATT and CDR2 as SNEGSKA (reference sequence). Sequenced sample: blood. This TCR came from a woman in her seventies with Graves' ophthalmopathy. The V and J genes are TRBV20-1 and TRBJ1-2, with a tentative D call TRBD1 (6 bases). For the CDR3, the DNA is TGCAGTGCTGGAACGGACAGTAACTATGGCTACACCTTC. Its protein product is CSAGTDSNYGYTF.